Given below is one T cell receptor beta chain in context. These data belong to a study of blood T cell repertoires in COVID-19. Across the whole study: PBMCs, B-cell-depleted T cells, or T cells provided the cDNA or gDNA that made up the material.

In the original workflow: Nucleated cell counts were estimated from reference gene primer amplification. Profiling relied on immunoSEQ multiplex PCR, and the TCRdb table lists in-frame clones only, not all of them. For V, J and clone size, that table is used; D and trimming come from the DNA. The table includes some 230,000 clones, roughly 85% detected once. Trimming left V 10 bases short and J 8 bases short, with 17 bases between. Germline V gene data show CDR1 as MNHEY and CDR2 as SVGAGI. The length of the CDR3 is 12 residues. This TCR was sampled from a man between 25 and 39 years old who had recovered from COVID-19. The sequenced sample consisted of peripheral blood. This chain joins TRBV6-5 and TRBJ1-2; weak D call: TRBD1 (6 bases). The CDR3 nucleotides are TGTGCCACCCTTCTCGGTGGGGGCGGCTACACCTTC. It codes for CATLLGGGGYTF.